What follows are 20 T cell receptor beta chains derived from one specimen sequenced in a study of cytomegalovirus exposure and HLA in healthy donors. The primer mix had 60 Vbeta and 13 Jbeta primers. Method: immunoSEQ multiplex PCR; TCRdb's copy keeps in-frame clones and lacks some. Here the sample spans approximately 190,000 clones, around 85% being singletons. The sequenced material came from PBMCs. These receptors were collected from a man in his fifties or sixties in good health and CMV-seronegative.

As regards this clone: A read error may produce the germline difference seen at one junction end. The chain uses TRBV7-9 and TRBJ1-1, with D maybe TRBD1 (6 bases). This CDR3 contains 16 residues. CDR1 and CDR2 from the germline V gene are SEHNR and FQNEAQ (reference sequence). CDR3 loop: CSSSLPGAGGNTEAFF. CDR3 DNA sequence: TGTTCCAGCAGCTTGCCAGGGGCGGGCGGGAACACTGAAGCTTTCTTT.

A few counts support this clone. The CDR3 loop is CSVSGGSANTGELFF. The CDR3 DNA is TGCAGCGTTTCAGGGGGCAGCGCGAACACCGGGGAGCTGTTTTTT. The rearrangement links TRBV29-1 to TRBJ2-2, with 8 bases aligning to TRBD1. The germline V gene encodes CDR1 SQVTM and CDR2 ANQGSEA. V lost 5 bases and J lost 0; bases outside the gene matches: 5. The CDR3 spans 15 residues.

The chain joins TRBV6-6 to TRBJ1-1, with D unclear. The CDR3 has 14 residues. V gave up 7 bases and J gave up 4 bases, with 16 bases separating them. Germline V gives CDR1 MNHNY, CDR2 SVGAGI (reference sequence). The CDR3 sequence: CASTLEGGATEAFF. The DNA of the CDR3 is TGTGCCAGCACCCTAGAGGGAGGCGCCACTGAAGCTTTCTTT.

This chain links TRBV6-5 with TRBJ1-1, with D hard to call. The length of the CDR3 is 13 residues. CDR1 is MNHEY, CDR2 SVGAGI, per germline. Trimming stripped 2 bases from V and 1 base from J, with 5 bases between. This CDR3 is CASSYTQNTEAFF. CDR3 in DNA: TGTGCCAGCAGTTACACACAGAACACTGAAGCTTTCTTT.

The chain links TRBV7-9 to TRBJ2-5; no clear D. The CDR3 runs to 15 residues. Germline V gene sequence: CDR1 SEHNR, CDR2 FQNEAQ (reference sequence). The V end was cut by 5 bases, the J end by 5 bases, with 18 bases between. As DNA, the CDR3 is TGTGCCAGCAGCACAGACGAGTCCTTCGAGGAGACCCAGTACTTC. Residues: CASSTDESFEETQYF.

This chain links TRBV11-3 with TRBJ2-3, with 8 bases that match TRBD2. CDR3 length: 15 amino acids. With V trimmed by 4 bases and J by 1 base, 4 bases remained unmatched. The V gene's germline CDR1 is SGHNT and CDR2 YENEEA. The CDR3 DNA follows: TGTGCCAGCAGCTCCCGGGGGGGCGGCACAGATACGCAGTATTTT. This translates into CASSSRGGGTDTQYF.

On this clone itself: The junction does not match germline at one end; this may be a read error. The rearrangement uses TRBV20-1 and TRBJ2-5; D is possibly TRBD2 (5 bases). Germline assignment: CDR1 DFQATT and CDR2 SNEGSKA (reference sequence). The CDR3 length is 11 residues. The CDR3 region is CSQRIQEAQYF. The CDR3 DNA reads as TGCAGTCAGCGGATCCAAGAGGCCCAGTACTTC.

This clone was counted a few times. This chain connects TRBV10-3 to TRBJ1-5, with 9 bases aligning to TRBD1. Losses at the gene ends were 5 bases for V and 4 bases for J; bases not matched to a gene: 3. From germline, CDR1 is ENHRY and CDR2 SYGVKD. CDR3 length equals 14 residues. DNA of the CDR3: TGTGCCATCAGTACAGGGGGCAATAATCAGCCCCAGCATTTT. It translates to CAISTGGNNQPQHF.

V usage is TRBV5-8 and J usage is TRBJ2-3; D perhaps matches TRBD1 (5 bases). Trimming removed 1 base from V and 6 bases from J, with 21 bases in between. CDR3 length: 17 amino acids. CDR1 is SGHTS, CDR2 YDEGEE, per germline. DNA of the CDR3: TGTGCCAGCAGCTTGCCTTCCCCAGGGAAAGGAACTGATACGCAGTATTTT. Its protein product is CASSLPSPGKGTDTQYF.

The chain recombines TRBV7-9 with TRBJ1-2; D is unclear. This CDR3 is built from 13 residues. Trimming removed 4 bases at V and 6 bases at J, with 12 bases between. Germline lookup yields CDR1 SEHNR and CDR2 FQNEAQ (reference sequence). CDR3 protein: CASSSTRDHGYTF. The CDR3 DNA follows: TGTGCCAGCAGCTCCACGCGGGATCATGGCTACACCTTC.

The rearrangement links TRBV4-2 to TRBJ1-2; 7 bases map to TRBD1. Looked up from germline, CDR1 is LGHNA and CDR2 is YNFKEQ. The CDR3 runs to 15 residues. Trimming at V came to 0 bases and at J to 3 bases, leaving 4 bases not matched to a gene. This chain's CDR3 is CASSQEARGDYGYTF. CDR3 nucleotide sequence: TGTGCCAGCAGCCAAGAGGCCAGGGGGGACTATGGCTACACCTTC.

The chain combines TRBV10-3 with TRBJ2-3, with a weak D call TRBD2 (6 bases). Germline CDR1 is ENHRY and CDR2 is SYGVKD. The CDR3 covers 14 residues. V was clipped by 3 bases and J by 1 base, with 8 bases between them. CDR3 nucleotides: TGTGCCATCAGTGACCGCGGGGGCACAGATACGCAGTATTTT. Protein sequence: CAISDRGGTDTQYF.

The chain is built from TRBV7-2 and TRBJ2-3; TRBD2 aligns across 8 bases. The CDR3 covers 14 residues. J was trimmed by 7 bases and V by 2 bases; bases with no gene match: 5. Germline CDR1 SGHTA, CDR2 FQGNSA. In nucleotides, the CDR3 is TGTGCCAGCAGCTTAACGGGGGGGCATTATACGCAGTATTTT. It translates to CASSLTGGHYTQYF.

The chain combines TRBV6-4 with TRBJ2-2; maybe TRBD1 (6 bases). The CDR3 runs to 14 residues. The V end lost 3 bases, the J end lost 4 bases, and 9 bases lay between the germline ends. The germline CDR1 and CDR2 sequences are MRHNA and SNTAGT. CDR3 nucleotide sequence: TGTGCCAGCAGTGAATCAGGGGTCACCGGGGAGCTGTTTTTT. Its protein is CASSESGVTGELFF.

The chain employs TRBV19 and TRBJ1-5; D unclear. The germline V and J ends were trimmed by 4 bases and 2 bases, with 21 bases remaining between them. This CDR3 contains 18 residues. Germline-derived CDR1 and CDR2 are LNHDA and SQIVND (reference sequence). In DNA, the CDR3 is TGTGCCAGTAGTAACGTGCGCCATTCCCAGCGTGGCAATCAGCCCCAGCATTTT. This translates into CASSNVRHSQRGNQPQHF. Full variable domain (remainder filled in from reference TRBV19 and TRBJ1-5): DGGITQSPKYLFRKEGQNVTLSCEQNLNHDAMYWYRQDPGQGLRLIYYSQIVNDFQKGDIAEGYSVSREKKESFPLTVTSAQKNPTAFYLCASSNVRHSQRGNQPQHFGDGTRLSIL.

A single count supports this clone. The genes are TRBV12-5 and TRBJ2-1, with TRBD1 matching over 9 bases. This CDR3 has 14 residues. V shed 7 bases, J shed 8 bases, and the junction held 9 bases outside the gene matches. Looked up from germline, CDR1 is LGHNT and CDR2 is FRNRAP. The CDR3 loop reads CASARDRAGDEQFF. The CDR3 DNA reads as TGTGCTAGTGCCCGGGACAGGGCCGGGGATGAGCAGTTCTTC.

The chain employs TRBV7-9 and TRBJ1-1, with 7 bases that match TRBD1. J was trimmed by 7 bases and V by 5 bases; bases with no gene match: 7. This CDR3 has 13 amino acids. Germline CDR1 is SEHNR and CDR2 is FQNEAQ (reference sequence). CDR3 coding DNA: TGTGCCAGCAGCAACCGGGGGACAGATGAAGCTTTCTTT. Translating it yields CASSNRGTDEAFF.

V usage is TRBV2 and J usage is TRBJ1-2; D is unclear. The germline CDR1 and CDR2 sequences are SNHLY and FYNNEI. V lost 5 bases and J 5 bases, leaving 9 bases between the germline ends. The CDR3 runs 12 residues. The CDR3 nucleotides read TGTGCCAGCAGTTTCAGTGTTTATGGCTACACCTTC. Encoded protein: CASSFSVYGYTF.

The table lists this clone with a few counts. The chain uses TRBV19 and TRBJ2-5, with 7 bases aligning to TRBD1. The CDR3 consists of 14 residues. Germline-derived CDR1 and CDR2 are LNHDA and SQIVND (reference sequence). V was pared by 4 bases and J by 2 bases, with 4 bases of the junction left unmatched. For the CDR3, the DNA is TGTGCCAGTAGTAACAGGGGTCCACAAGAGACCCAGTACTTC. Translated: CASSNRGPQETQYF. Combining the CDR3 with reference TRBV19 and TRBJ2-5 gives the whole variable domain DGGITQSPKYLFRKEGQNVTLSCEQNLNHDAMYWYRQDPGQGLRLIYYSQIVNDFQKGDIAEGYSVSREKKESFPLTVTSAQKNPTAFYLCASSNRGPQETQYFGPGTRLLVL.

The chain employs TRBV15 and TRBJ1-4, with a possible D match to TRBD1 (5 bases). Per the germline V gene, CDR1 is LNHNV and CDR2 is YYDKDF (reference sequence). The CDR3 totals 15 residues. V shed 0 bases and J shed 7 bases, with 12 bases lying between them. The chain's CDR3 is CATSRDLGGREKLFF. The CDR3 DNA reads TGTGCCACCAGCAGAGATCTGGGGGGTCGTGAAAAACTGTTTTTT.